This TCR beta chain was observed in a study of post-analysis software for immune sequencing data. Notes on the study in general: In multiple sclerosis, normalized Chao1 diversity was significantly below that of controls. Elevated frequency relative to controls characterized several TRBV segments in patients, TRBV5-6, TRBV5-1 and TRBV20-1 among them.

CDR3 length equals 15 residues. The germline V gene encodes CDR1 SGHRS and CDR2 YFSETQ. Unique molecular identifiers had been added to the TCR beta cDNA libraries. TCRdb redid the calling of the PCR reads with MiXCR, one entry per CDR3 protein. The sample consists of 400,000 to 500,000 distinct CDR3 sequences, 30% to 40% of them appearing once. This clonotype has just a few counts. Its antigen is currently unknown. The junction does not match germline at one end; this may be a read error. This TCR was sampled from a girl aged 2 to 9 with multiple sclerosis. The chain recombines TRBV5-1 with TRBJ2-7; TRBD1 matches 7 bases. Sequencing was done on a sample of blood. CDR3 region: CAGSPSPDRLSEQYF. CDR3 nucleotides: TGCGCCGGCAGCCCCTCCCCGGACAGGCTTTCCGAGCAGTACTTC.